The 28 T cell receptor beta chains below all came from one sample that was sequenced in a study of T-cell reconstitution after alpha-beta-depleted transplantation in children. The TCRbeta library incorporated unique molecular identifiers. In TCRdb, the PCR reads were re-called with MiXCR into one record per CDR3 protein. This sample carries approximately 500,000 distinct CDR3 sequences, about 10% of them seen once, and the ten largest clones take around 2%. Sequences were derived from PBMCs, sampled before TCRalphabeta/CD19-depleted stem cell transplant. The source is a child under 10 years old with inherited bone marrow failure, due to receive a stem cell transplant.

This clonotype was recorded many times. The V and J genes are TRBV6-1 and TRBJ1-1, with D perhaps TRBD1 (6 bases). The CDR3 runs to 14 residues. The germline CDR1 and CDR2 sequences are MNHNS and SASEGT. V was clipped by 7 bases and J by 3 bases, with 15 bases between them. The CDR3 here is CASNLQGGDTEAFF. The CDR3 DNA reads TGTGCCAGCAACCTACAGGGCGGAGACACTGAAGCTTTCTTT.

The chain is built from TRBV7-2 and TRBJ1-6; 7 nucleotides agree with TRBD1. This CDR3 has 15 amino acids. The trim removed 5 bases at V and 9 bases at J, leaving 10 bases unmatched. The V gene's germline CDR1 is SGHTA and CDR2 FQGNSA. CDR3 DNA: TGTGCCAGCAGCGTAGGACAGGTAGTTCGTTCACCCCTCCACTTT. It encodes CASSVGQVVRSPLHF.

This clonotype has ten or more counts. The V and J genes are TRBV20-1 and TRBJ1-2; TRBD1 might be the D (6 bases). The V end was cut by 0 bases, the J end by 8 bases, with 10 bases between. There are 12 residues in the CDR3. The germline CDR1 and CDR2 sequences are DFQATT and SNEGSKA (reference sequence). For the CDR3, the DNA is TGCAGTGCTAGAGATCGGACAGTCGGCTACACCTTC. Amino acid sequence: CSARDRTVGYTF.

This clonotype appeared a few times. The rearrangement uses TRBV4-2 and TRBJ2-7; D is possibly TRBD2 (5 bases). This CDR3 comprises 13 residues. Trimming took 10 bases from V and 3 from J, leaving 16 bases between them. Germline-derived CDR1 and CDR2 are LGHNA and YNFKEQ. The CDR3 loop is CAMSSRESYEQYF. DNA of the CDR3: TGTGCCATGAGCTCTAGGGAGAGCTACGAGCAGTACTTC.

This clonotype was recorded a few times. The J gene is TRBJ2-3, the V gene TRBV6-5, with a possible D match to TRBD2 (5 bases). CDR1 is MNHEY, CDR2 SVGAGI, per germline. The length of the CDR3 is 16 residues. V shed 0 bases and J shed 0 bases, with 10 bases lying between them. CDR3 protein: CASSYSMSGSTDTQYF. In DNA form, the CDR3 reads TGTGCCAGCAGTTACTCGATGAGCGGAAGCACAGATACGCAGTATTTT.

In this sample, this clonotype turned up a few times. The chain carries TRBV19 and TRBJ1-1; D is unclear. CDR3 length: 15 amino acids. V gave up 6 bases and J gave up 1 base, with 15 bases separating them. Germline loops: CDR1 LNHDA, CDR2 SQIVND (reference sequence). The DNA of the CDR3 is TGTGCCAGTAGAGCGAAAGGGTTTGAGAACACTGAAGCTTTCTTT. This encodes CASRAKGFENTEAFF.

The chain links TRBV20-1 to TRBJ2-5; unclear D gene. The germline gives CDR1 DFQATT, CDR2 SNEGSKA (reference sequence). V was trimmed by 4 bases and J by 5 bases, leaving 8 bases between them. The CDR3 runs to 11 residues. The CDR3 bases are TGCAGTGCTACTTACAGCGAGACCCAGTACTTC. Its translation: CSATYSETQYF.

The gene calls are TRBV23-1 and TRBJ2-7; D unclear. TRBV23-1 is designated an ORF whose function remains uncertain. V lost 4 bases and J 0 bases, leaving 13 bases between the germline ends. This CDR3 region has 15 residues. For the CDR3, the DNA is TGCGCCAGCAGTCGATATCCTAGGAGCTCCTACGAGCAGTACTTC. Translated: CASSRYPRSSYEQYF.

This clonotype was observed a single time. A read error may be the cause here, since a much bigger clone is one base away. This chain uses TRBV15 with TRBJ1-5, with D possibly matching TRBD1 (5 bases). CDR1 is LNHNV, CDR2 YYDKDF, per germline (reference sequence). Trimming stripped 6 bases from V and 3 bases from J, with 21 bases between. The CDR3 contains 17 residues. CDR3 region: CATRGPGDDGINQPQHF. In DNA form, the CDR3 reads TGTGCCACCAGGGGACCCGGGGATGATGGCATCAATCAGCCCCAGCATTTT. Full variable domain (missing parts from reference TRBV15 and TRBJ1-5): DAMVIQNPRYQVTQFGKPVTLSCSQTLNHNVMYWYQQKSSQAPKLLFHYYDKDFNNEADTPDNFQSRRPNTSFCFLDIRSPGLGDTAMYLCATRGPGDDGINQPQHFGDGTRLSIL.

This clonotype has a count of ten or more. The rearrangement uses TRBV27 and TRBJ2-3; maybe TRBD2 (7 bases). This CDR3 is built from 16 residues. The ends were cut back, 5 bases at V and 0 bases at J, with 15 bases in the middle. Germline V gives CDR1 MNHEY, CDR2 SMNVEV (reference sequence). The CDR3 protein is CASSPLGGGSTDTQYF. The CDR3, as DNA: TGTGCCAGCAGTCCCCTAGGGGGAGGGAGCACAGATACGCAGTATTTT.

This clonotype was seen at least ten times. The chain couples TRBV10-3 to TRBJ1-6; maybe TRBD1 (5 bases). Deletions cut 6 bases from V and 9 bases from J, with 12 bases between. CDR1 ENHRY and CDR2 SYGVKD come from the germline V gene. There are 13 residues in the CDR3. CDR3 amino acids: CAIRGDSPSPLHF. In DNA, the CDR3 is TGTGCCATCAGGGGGGACTCCCCTTCACCCCTCCACTTT.

There are a few counts of this clonotype. This sequence joins TRBV12-3 or TRBV12-4 and TRBJ2-5; D assignment may be TRBD1 or TRBD2 (5 bases each). CDR3 length: 18 amino acids. Between the trimmed V and J ends, which lost 5 bases and 0 bases, there was a span of 22 bases. DNA for the CDR3: TGTGCCAGCAGTCGACTACTCCCGGGACCCGTCAACCAAGAGACCCAGTACTTC. The encoded protein is CASSRLLPGPVNQETQYF.

This clonotype was found many times. The gene calls are TRBV20-1 and TRBJ2-1; 13 bases agree with TRBD2. Germline V gene sequence: CDR1 DFQATT, CDR2 SNEGSKA (reference sequence). V was clipped by 4 bases and J by 10 bases; unmatched bases: 10. The CDR3 totals 15 residues. The CDR3 nucleotides read TGCAGTGCTACGCAGGGGACTAGCGGGATAGAGGAGCAGTTCTTC. Residues: CSATQGTSGIEEQFF.

This clonotype showed up many times. The chain links TRBV25-1 to TRBJ2-4, with 7 bases matching TRBD1. V dropped 3 bases and J dropped 3; count of bases not matched to a gene: 2. Germline V lookup: CDR1 MGHDK, CDR2 SYGVNS. The CDR3 consists of 14 residues. The CDR3 loop is CASSDGTVKNIQYF. The CDR3 nucleotides are TGTGCCAGCAGTGACGGGACAGTCAAAAACATTCAGTACTTC. The whole variable domain, remainder taken from reference TRBV25-1 and TRBJ2-4, is EADIYQTPRYLVIGTGKKITLECSQTMGHDKMYWYQQDPGMELHLIHYSYGVNSTEKGDLSSESTVSRIRTEHFPLTLESARPSHTSQYLCASSDGTVKNIQYFGAGTRLSVL.

This clonotype was seen repeatedly, ten times or more. The chain employs TRBV27 and TRBJ2-1; 8 positions agree with TRBD2. V trimming: 7 bases; J trimming: 7 bases; junction bases outside the gene matches: 18. The CDR3 covers 17 residues. Germline V gives CDR1 MNHEY, CDR2 SMNVEV (reference sequence). CDR3 DNA sequence: TGTGCCAGCACCGAGGGGAGCGGGAGTTACCTTCGGAATGAGCAGTTCTTC. Encoded protein: CASTEGSGSYLRNEQFF.

This clonotype showed up many times. The chain has TRBV12-3 or TRBV12-4 and TRBJ2-1, with D possibly being TRBD2 (5 bases). The CDR3 length is 15 residues. Trimming took off 5 bases at V and 0 bases at J, with 11 bases between the two ends. CDR3 loop: CASSPGLSSYNEQFF. CDR3 sequence (DNA): TGTGCCAGCAGTCCCGGACTGAGCTCCTACAATGAGCAGTTCTTC.

This clonotype was counted at least ten times. The V gene is TRBV5-1, the J gene TRBJ2-1, with TRBD1 matching 7 bases. This CDR3 comprises 16 residues. Germline trimming cut 3 bases from V and 1 base from J; bases unmatched to any gene: 7. Germline CDR1 reads SGHRS; CDR2 reads YFSETQ. The CDR3 reads CASSWTGLQSYNEQFF. CDR3 sequence (DNA): TGCGCCAGCAGCTGGACAGGTCTTCAGTCCTACAATGAGCAGTTCTTC.

Comments on this clonotype: A read error may explain this, as a much larger clone is one base away. The chain is built from TRBV28 and TRBJ2-6; either TRBD1 or TRBD2 may supply D (5 bases each). Germline CDR1 MDHEN, CDR2 SYDVKM. This CDR3 is 14 amino acids long. CDR3 amino acids: CASRRGSGANGLTF. CDR3 nucleotides: TGTGCCAGCAGACGGGGCTCTGGGGCCAACGGCCTGACTTTC. Complete variable domain (other parts from reference TRBV28 and TRBJ2-6): DVKVTQSSRYLVKRTGEKVFLECVQDMDHENMFWYRQDPGLGLRLIYFSYDVKMKEKGDIPEGYSVSREKKERFSLILESASTNQTSMYLCASRRGSGANGLTFGAGSRLTVL.

The sample holds many counts of this clonotype. The chain links TRBV6-4 to TRBJ1-6; 8 positions agree with TRBD1. CDR1 and CDR2 (germline): MRHNA, SNTAGT. CDR3 length equals 18 residues. The J segment lost 0 bases and the V segment lost 6 bases, leaving 10 bases of the junction unmatched. CDR3 protein: CASRTMTGVSSYNSPLHF. CDR3 coding DNA: TGTGCCAGCAGGACTATGACAGGGGTTAGCTCCTATAATTCACCCCTCCACTTT.

In nucleotides, the CDR3 is TGTGCCAGCAGCTCTGGACGGACTATAGGGGCGCAGTATTTT. As protein: CASSSGRTIGAQYF. The rearrangement links TRBV7-9 to TRBJ2-3, with D perhaps matching TRBD2 (6 bases). Trimming stripped 4 bases from V and 10 bases from J, with 18 bases between. CDR1 and CDR2 (germline): SEHNR, FQNEAQ (reference sequence). CDR3 length: 14 amino acids.

In this sample, this clonotype turned up many times. This chain links TRBV27 with TRBJ2-7; 10 bases fit TRBD1. The CDR3 extends over 15 amino acids. Trimming at V came to 4 bases and at J to 5 bases, leaving 8 bases not matched to a gene. The V gene's germline CDR1 is MNHEY and CDR2 SMNVEV (reference sequence). CDR3 nucleotide sequence: TGTGCCAGCAGTTCGGGACAGGGGTACCTCGACGAGCAGTACTTC. Translation gives CASSSGQGYLDEQYF.

This clonotype has just a few counts. The chain uses TRBV27 and TRBJ1-3; 7 bases agree with TRBD1. This CDR3 region has 16 residues. With 4 bases clipped from V and 1 base from J, the junction kept 7 bases outside the gene matches. The germline V gene encodes CDR1 MNHEY and CDR2 SMNVEV (reference sequence). The CDR3 DNA reads TGTGCCAGCAGTTCCTCCCCGACAGGGTCTGGAAACACCATATATTTT. It codes for CASSSSPTGSGNTIYF.

This clonotype was recorded many times. This chain links TRBV20-1 with TRBJ1-2; tentative D call: TRBD1 (5 bases). Germline assignment: CDR1 DFQATT and CDR2 SNEGSKA (reference sequence). This CDR3 region has 14 residues. Trimming stripped 6 bases from V and 3 bases from J, with 17 bases between. As DNA, the CDR3 is TGCAGTGCGCACAGGCGGTCGTACGACTATGGCTACACCTTC. Its translation: CSAHRRSYDYGYTF.

This clonotype was observed many times. The genes are TRBV20-1 and TRBJ2-1, with TRBD2 identical over 8 bases. Germline CDR1 reads DFQATT; CDR2 reads SNEGSKA (reference sequence). This CDR3 has 14 residues. The V segment lost 5 bases and the J segment 2 bases; nucleotides outside the gene matches: 5. In DNA, the CDR3 is TGCAGTGCTCTGACTAGCGCAGCCTACAATGAGCAGTTCTTC. It is translated as CSALTSAAYNEQFF.

This clonotype was counted only a few times. V gene TRBV4-2 combines with J gene TRBJ2-7; 11 bases fit TRBD2. V was clipped by 2 bases and J by 3 bases; unmatched bases: 3. CDR1 is LGHNA, CDR2 YNFKEQ, per germline. This CDR3 has 15 residues. CDR3 DNA sequence: TGTGCCAGCAGCCAACCTACTAGCGGGAGCTACGAGCAGTACTTC. Amino acid sequence: CASSQPTSGSYEQYF.

Many counts were recorded for this clonotype. V is TRBV18 and J is TRBJ2-1, with TRBD2 matching 13 bases. After removal of 0 bases from V and 6 bases from J, the junction contained 2 bases not matched to a gene. This CDR3 has 16 amino acids. Per the germline V gene, CDR1 is KGHSH and CDR2 is LQKENI. For the CDR3, the DNA is TGTGCCAGCTCACCACCGACTAGCGGGAGGATCAATGAGCAGTTCTTC. Protein product: CASSPPTSGRINEQFF.

This clonotype was picked up many times. As DNA, the CDR3 is TGCAGCGTTGCGGGCAGGGGTTCAAATGAAAAACTGTTTTTT. Translating it yields CSVAGRGSNEKLFF. The chain is built from TRBV29-1 and TRBJ1-4; TRBD1 might be the D (6 bases). The V end was cut by 4 bases, the J end by 5 bases, with 14 bases between. The CDR3 is 14 amino acids. Germline-derived CDR1 and CDR2 are SQVTM and ANQGSEA.

This clonotype has a count of ten or more. The chain is built from TRBV25-1 and TRBJ2-5; D is possibly TRBD2 (5 bases). The length of the CDR3 is 15 residues. The germline CDR1 and CDR2 sequences are MGHDK and SYGVNS. V was shortened by 3 bases and J by 2 bases, with 13 bases between the two germline ends. The CDR3 DNA reads TGTGCCAGCAGTGATAACCGGGGTTGGCAAGAGACCCAGTACTTC. Its protein product is CASSDNRGWQETQYF. The variable domain in full, completed from reference TRBV25-1 and TRBJ2-5, reads EADIYQTPRYLVIGTGKKITLECSQTMGHDKMYWYQQDPGMELHLIHYSYGVNSTEKGDLSSESTVSRIRTEHFPLTLESARPSHTSQYLCASSDNRGWQETQYFGPGTRLLVL.